This TCR beta chain was identified during a study of somatic mutations in cytotoxic T cells in rheumatoid arthritis. The CDR3 is 14 residues long. V dropped 6 bases and J dropped 2 bases, with 14 bases sitting between them. The V gene's germline CDR1 is SEHNR and CDR2 FQNEAQ (reference sequence). Sequenced by immunoSEQ multiplex PCR; TCRdb stores in-frame clones only, minus some. The sample has under 7,500 clones, 80% to 90% seen once. In regard to this clone: The antigen is undetermined.

Study-level points and caveats: With about 65 patients examined, roughly eight had a largest CD8+ clone exceeding 20% of CD8+ cells.

The rearrangement links TRBV7-9 to TRBJ2-7; D is possibly TRBD2 (7 bases). This clonotype was obtained from a woman aged 70 to 79 with rheumatoid arthritis. The sample comprised CD8+ T cells sorted from blood. The CDR3 DNA sequence: TGTGCCAGCAGTCAAGGGGGGGTAGCCTACGAGCAGTACTTC. Translating it yields CASSQGGVAYEQYF.